This is a list of T cell receptor beta chains from one sample in a study of shared clonotypes between healthy human individuals. The assay was immunoSEQ multiplex PCR, and TCRdb's table has in-frame clones only and misses some. The sample lists roughly 2,500,000 clones; roughly 93% were seen once. The sample comprised naive CD4+ T cells from PBMCs. These receptors were obtained from a man between 18 and 29 years old in good health. Some clones in this sample may be carry-over from other donors' samples. CDR3s include the opening cysteine and the closing phenylalanine or tryptophan. A D gene is named only where the DNA matches it firmly. Size is omitted from some rows. Given values are once, few, many or a class for expanded clones.

D gene: -
J gene: TRBJ2-3
V gene: TRBV7-9
CDR3 length: 13
clone size: once
CDR3 protein: CASSSVGIDTQYF
CDR3 DNA: TGTGCCAGCAGCAGTGTGGGGATAGATACGCAGTATTTT

D gene: -
J gene: TRBJ1-2
V gene: TRBV5-6
CDR3 length: 14
clone size: -
CDR3 protein: CASSRNRAYYGYTF
CDR3 DNA: TGTGCCAGCAGCCGGAACAGGGCTTACTATGGCTACACCTTC

D gene: -
J gene: TRBJ2-7
V gene: TRBV6-6
CDR3 length: 16
clone size: -
CDR3 protein: CASSYSGLGLPYEQYF
CDR3 DNA: TGTGCCAGCAGTTACTCGGGACTCGGGCTCCCCTACGAGCAGTACTTC

D gene: -
J gene: TRBJ1-2
V gene: TRBV7-9
CDR3 length: 11
clone size: -
CDR3 protein: CASSLTYGYTF
CDR3 DNA: TGTGCCAGCAGCTTGACATATGGCTACACCTTC

D gene: TRBD2
J gene: TRBJ2-7
V gene: TRBV9
CDR3 length: 17
clone size: -
CDR3 protein: CASSVAGSGRPPYEQYF
CDR3 DNA: TGTGCCAGCAGCGTAGCGGGTAGCGGGAGGCCCCCCTACGAGCAGTACTTC

D gene: -
J gene: TRBJ2-2
V gene: TRBV19
CDR3 length: 14
clone size: -
CDR3 protein: CASSIRRGVGELFF
CDR3 DNA: TGTGCCAGTAGTATTCGCAGGGGCGTCGGGGAGCTGTTTTTT

D gene: TRBD1
J gene: TRBJ1-5
V gene: TRBV4-1
CDR3 length: 15
clone size: -
CDR3 protein: CASSQGGQVNQPQHF
CDR3 DNA: TGCGCCAGCAGCCAAGGAGGACAGGTCAATCAGCCCCAGCATTTT

D gene: -
J gene: TRBJ2-1
V gene: TRBV13
CDR3 length: 12
clone size: -
CDR3 protein: CASSSRTGEQFF
CDR3 DNA: TGTGCCAGCAGCTCCAGAACTGGGGAGCAGTTCTTC

D gene: -
J gene: TRBJ1-4
V gene: TRBV9
CDR3 length: 13
clone size: -
CDR3 protein: CASSRSSNEKLFF
CDR3 DNA: TGTGCCAGCTCGCGGTCGAGTAATGAAAAACTGTTTTTT

D gene: -
J gene: TRBJ1-1
V gene: TRBV7-2
CDR3 length: 13
clone size: once
CDR3 protein: CASSFKRNTEAFF
CDR3 DNA: TGTGCCAGCAGCTTCAAAAGGAACACTGAAGCTTTCTTT

D gene: TRBD2
J gene: TRBJ2-1
V gene: TRBV19
CDR3 length: 16
clone size: -
CDR3 protein: CASSVTSGRYYNEQFF
CDR3 DNA: TGTGCCAGTAGTGTTACTAGCGGGAGGTACTACAATGAGCAGTTCTTC

D gene: TRBD1
J gene: TRBJ2-3
V gene: TRBV28
CDR3 length: 15
clone size: -
CDR3 protein: CASSPTGGRTDTQYF
CDR3 DNA: TGTGCCAGCAGTCCAACAGGGGGGAGGACAGATACGCAGTATTTT

D gene: -
J gene: TRBJ1-3
V gene: TRBV5-5
CDR3 length: 17
clone size: -
CDR3 protein: CASSLRSREFAGNTIYF
CDR3 DNA: TGTGCCAGCAGCTTGCGGTCCAGGGAATTTGCGGGAAACACCATATATTTT

D gene: -
J gene: TRBJ2-7
V gene: TRBV18
CDR3 length: 16
clone size: -
CDR3 protein: CASSPPRDTRVGEQYF
CDR3 DNA: TGTGCCAGCTCACCACCGAGGGACACGAGGGTCGGGGAGCAGTACTTC

D gene: -
J gene: TRBJ2-7
V gene: TRBV6-1
CDR3 length: 12
clone size: -
CDR3 protein: CASRRVAYEQYF
CDR3 DNA: TGTGCCAGCAGGCGAGTTGCCTACGAGCAGTACTTC

D gene: TRBD1
J gene: TRBJ2-7
V gene: TRBV5-4
CDR3 length: 15
clone size: -
CDR3 protein: CASSSPGQASYEQYF
CDR3 DNA: TGTGCCAGCAGCTCCCCCGGACAGGCTTCCTACGAGCAGTACTTC

D gene: TRBD2
J gene: TRBJ2-1
V gene: TRBV6-5
CDR3 length: 15
clone size: -
CDR3 protein: CASSRGLAEYNEQFF
CDR3 DNA: TGTGCCAGCAGCCGCGGACTAGCGGAGTACAATGAGCAGTTCTTC

D gene: -
J gene: TRBJ2-7
V gene: TRBV6-1
CDR3 length: 15
clone size: -
CDR3 protein: CASSEAVTTSYEQYF
CDR3 DNA: TGTGCCAGCAGTGAAGCGGTGACAACCTCCTACGAGCAGTACTTC

D gene: -
J gene: TRBJ2-3
V gene: TRBV5-4
CDR3 length: 13
clone size: -
CDR3 protein: CASSLGSSGTQYF
CDR3 DNA: TGTGCCAGCAGCTTGGGTTCTTCAGGTACGCAGTATTTT

D gene: -
J gene: TRBJ2-7
V gene: TRBV7-3
CDR3 length: 15
clone size: -
CDR3 protein: CASSPSSGHIYEQYF
CDR3 DNA: TGTGCCAGCAGCCCATCCAGCGGTCATATCTACGAGCAGTACTTC